Shown below are 2 T cell receptor beta chains from a single sample sequenced in a study of shared clonotypes between healthy human individuals. Sequencing was performed with immunoSEQ multiplex PCR; in TCRdb, only in-frame clones are kept and a portion is missing. The sample holds millions of clones, around 94% seen once. The sequencing input was naive CD4+ T cells sorted from blood. Subset reported: CD45RA+ positively selected. These receptor sequences come from a man between 18 and 35 years old in good health.

This chain links TRBV7-2 with TRBJ1-2; 10 nucleotides line up with TRBD1. CDR3 length: 15 amino acids. With V trimmed by 5 bases and J by 4 bases, 7 bases remained unmatched. Germline V gene lookup returns CDR1 SGHTA and CDR2 FQGNSA. The CDR3 reads CASSPGTGEGYGYTF. DNA for the CDR3: TGTGCCAGCAGCCCTGGGACAGGGGAGGGCTATGGCTACACCTTC.

About this clone itself: Compared with germline, one end of the junction differs, possibly owing to a read error. The chain carries TRBV7-7 and TRBJ2-5; D might be TRBD1 (5 bases). The CDR3 covers 14 residues. Per germline, CDR1 SSHAT and CDR2 FNYEAQ (reference sequence). The CDR3 protein is CASSLSQGGETQYF. As DNA, the CDR3 is TGTGCTAGCAGCTTATCCCAGGGTGGAGAGACCCAGTACTTC.